These T cell receptor beta chains were read from a single sample in a study of CD8 T cells in Susac syndrome. TCRdb itself ran the immunoSEQ multiplex PCR reads through MiXCR, one entry per CDR3 protein. The sample has about 150,000 distinct CDR3 sequences, around 95% seen once; the top ten hold about 0.21%. The sequenced material came from CD8+ T cells from PBMCs. These receptors were obtained from a human donor with multiple sclerosis. Both conserved end residues are part of each CDR3. D genes are given only for firm matches. Expanded clones are given a class, and other clones once, few, many or no size at all.

j_call,v_call,clone_size,d_call,cdr3_aa,cdr3_nt
TRBJ2-7,TRBV7-6,-,TRBD2,CASSGPGTSYYEQYF,TGTGCCAGCAGCGGACCCGGGACTAGCTATTACGAGCAGTACTTC
TRBJ1-5,TRBV7-8,-,TRBD1,CASSRDRGPNQPQHF,TGTGCCAGCAGCCGGGACAGGGGGCCCAATCAGCCCCAGCATTTT
TRBJ1-1,TRBV20-1,-,-,CSARDRSVGMDTEAFF,TGCAGTGCTAGAGATCGGAGCGTCGGGATGGACACTGAAGCTTTCTTT
TRBJ2-7,TRBV28,-,-,CASIGDTSYEQYF,TGTGCCAGCATAGGGGACACAAGCTACGAGCAGTACTTC
TRBJ1-2,TRBV7-9,-,-,CASSLARGYTF,TGTGCCAGCAGCTTAGCGCGGGGCTACACCTTC
TRBJ1-1,TRBV30,-,-,CAWNGGWTEAFF,TGTGCCTGGAACGGGGGGTGGACTGAAGCTTTCTTT
TRBJ2-1,TRBV6-6,-,-,CASSYEGLPYNEQFF,TGTGCCAGCAGTTACGAGGGGCTACCCTACAATGAGCAGTTCTTC
TRBJ1-2,TRBV10-3,-,-,CAIGQGLREGYTF,TGTGCCATCGGGCAGGGGTTACGGGAAGGCTACACCTTC
TRBJ2-7,TRBV2,-,-,CASSDRGRQGYEQYF,TGTGCCAGCAGTGATAGGGGACGTCAGGGCTACGAGCAGTACTTC
TRBJ1-2,TRBV28,once,-,CASSWDGHLGYGYTF,TGTGCCAGCAGTTGGGACGGACATCTGGGGTATGGCTACACCTTC
TRBJ1-1,TRBV29-1,-,-,CSVPQGTEAFF,TGCAGCGTTCCCCAGGGGACTGAAGCTTTCTTT
TRBJ2-5,TRBV2,-,-,CASSDPKTGLWTQYF,TGTGCCAGCAGTGATCCGAAGACCGGTTTATGGACCCAGTACTTC
TRBJ1-1,TRBV7-9,-,-,CASSPKTGTVNTEAFF,TGTGCCAGCAGTCCCAAGACGGGAACGGTTAACACTGAAGCTTTCTTT
TRBJ2-1,TRBV29-1,-,-,CSSGVYNEQFF,TGCAGCTCCGGGGTTTACAATGAGCAGTTCTTC
TRBJ1-1,TRBV2,few,-,CASTTYTEAFF,TGTGCCAGCACCACGTACACTGAAGCTTTCTTT
TRBJ2-7,TRBV13,-,TRBD1,CASSLDRGRYWEQYF,TGTGCCAGCAGCTTAGACAGGGGGAGATACTGGGAGCAGTACTTC
TRBJ2-7,TRBV14,-,TRBD1,CASSPRQGYSYEQYF,TGTGCCAGCAGCCCCCGACAGGGCTACTCCTACGAGCAGTACTTC
TRBJ2-1,TRBV4-1,-,-,CASSQIIGGTRNEQFF,TGCGCCAGCAGCCAAATCATCGGGGGTACTCGCAATGAGCAGTTCTTC
TRBJ2-3,TRBV10-3,-,-,CAIRDLPSTDTQYF,TGTGCCATCAGAGACCTTCCTAGCACAGATACGCAGTATTTT
TRBJ2-7,TRBV27,-,-,CASSSPLREQYF,TGTGCCAGCAGTTCCCCGCTCAGGGAGCAGTACTTC
TRBJ2-1,TRBV3-1,-,TRBD2,CASTGGAWYEQFF,TGTGCCAGCACCGGGGGGGCCTGGTATGAGCAGTTCTTC
TRBJ2-1,TRBV20-1,-,-,CSARDPTANEQFF,TGCAGTGCTAGAGATCCAACAGCTAATGAGCAGTTCTTC
TRBJ2-3,TRBV6-5,-,-,CASSYSGAADPTDTQYF,TGTGCCAGCAGTTACTCAGGTGCGGCGGACCCCACAGATACGCAGTATTTT
TRBJ2-7,TRBV12-3/TRBV12-4,-,-,CASSLVPNSYEQYF,TGTGCCAGCAGTTTGGTTCCAAACTCCTACGAGCAGTACTTC
TRBJ1-5,TRBV7-9,-,-,CASSSTEPLYSNQPQHF,TGTGCCAGCAGCTCGACAGAGCCTCTCTATAGCAATCAGCCCCAGCATTTT
TRBJ1-2,TRBV29-1,-,-,CSVNQGGYTF,TGCAGCGTGAACCAGGGTGGCTACACCTTC
TRBJ2-5,TRBV20-1,once,-,CSAREVGEETQYF,TGCAGTGCAAGAGAGGTAGGGGAAGAGACCCAGTACTTC
TRBJ1-2,TRBV4-3,-,-,CASSQGAANYGYTF,TGCGCCAGCAGCCAAGGGGCCGCAAACTATGGCTACACCTTC
TRBJ1-2,TRBV27,-,-,CASSPRSEGKGGYTF,TGTGCCAGCAGTCCCCGATCGGAGGGTAAGGGGGGCTACACCTTC
TRBJ2-3,TRBV13,-,-,CASSLYTDTQYF,TGTGCCAGCAGCTTATACACAGATACGCAGTATTTT
TRBJ1-2,TRBV3-1,-,-,CASTPWGGNGYTF,TGTGCCAGCACCCCTTGGGGGGGGAATGGCTACACCTTC
TRBJ2-2,TRBV20-1,-,-,CSARDGFSPGELFF,TGCAGTGCTAGAGATGGGTTTAGTCCCGGGGAGCTGTTTTTT
TRBJ1-4,TRBV2,once,-,CASSETPRNEKLFF,TGTGCCAGCAGTGAGACGCCACGAAATGAAAAACTGTTTTTT
TRBJ1-3,TRBV15,-,-,CATSGGSSGNTIYF,TGTGCCACCAGTGGGGGCAGCTCTGGAAACACCATATATTTT
TRBJ1-2,TRBV15,-,-,CATSSIPFRVPYGYTF,TGTGCCACCAGTAGTATTCCATTCAGGGTTCCCTATGGCTACACCTTC
TRBJ1-2,TRBV7-9,-,-,CASSPEGYGYTF,TGTGCCAGCAGCCCCGAGGGCTATGGCTACACCTTC
TRBJ2-2,TRBV7-8,-,TRBD2,CASRPPSGDTGELFF,TGTGCCAGCAGACCCCCCAGCGGGGACACCGGGGAGCTGTTTTTT
TRBJ1-1,TRBV7-2,few,-,CASSSGDRGEAFF,TGTGCCAGCAGCTCAGGCGATCGGGGTGAAGCTTTCTTT
TRBJ2-4,TRBV14,-,-,CASSQGGQNIQYF,TGTGCCAGCAGCCAAGGAGGCCAAAACATTCAGTACTTC
TRBJ1-2,TRBV20-1,-,-,CSAERTSPNYGYTF,TGCAGCGCAGAACGGACAAGCCCTAACTATGGCTACACCTTC
TRBJ2-1,TRBV7-9,-,-,CASSAGQTQFF,TGTGCCAGCAGCGCCGGACAGACGCAGTTCTTC
TRBJ2-7,TRBV15,-,-,CATSMAETYEQYF,TGTGCCACCAGCATGGCAGAGACCTACGAGCAGTACTTC
TRBJ2-7,TRBV15,-,-,CATSTGQNYEQYF,TGTGCCACCAGCACCGGACAGAACTACGAGCAGTACTTC
TRBJ2-5,TRBV7-8,-,TRBD2,CASSHKETSGKETQYF,TGTGCCAGCAGTCATAAAGAGACTAGCGGGAAAGAGACCCAGTACTTC
TRBJ1-5,TRBV7-9,-,-,CASSPQGAGNQPQHF,TGTGCCAGCAGCCCCCAGGGAGCAGGCAATCAGCCCCAGCATTTT
TRBJ2-1,TRBV7-9,-,TRBD2,CASSIAGSSYNEQFF,TGTGCCAGCAGCATAGCGGGGAGCTCCTACAATGAGCAGTTCTTC
TRBJ1-1,TRBV29-1,-,-,CSAFEGSTEAFF,TGCAGCGCCTTTGAGGGAAGCACTGAAGCTTTCTTT
TRBJ2-1,TRBV10-3,-,TRBD2,CAISESASGNEQFF,TGTGCCATCAGTGAGTCTGCTAGCGGCAATGAGCAGTTCTTC
TRBJ1-2,TRBV25-1,-,TRBD1,CASKGFGTVVPEYGYTF,TGTGCCAGCAAGGGGTTCGGGACAGTGGTTCCTGAGTATGGCTACACCTTC